Sequencing of this T cell receptor beta chain was carried out in a study of beta chain features in type 1 diabetes. With respect to this clone: Antigen unknown.

Study-level results: Moderate but significant shortening of TCRB CDR3s was recorded in all four CD4+ subsets from Type 1 diabetes patients. Cells carrying high TCR expression could end up over-represented when cDNA is sequenced. The study found that naive, central memory and Treg TCRB repertoires appeared more similar in patients than in healthy donors.

Since all of the isolated RNA was reverse transcribed, expressed TCRB transcripts were what got sequenced. Mean read depth for naive, central memory and regulatory T cell samples was approximately 3.57 million reads. Clones were sequenced by immunoSEQ multiplex PCR, and TCRdb holds only the in-frame ones, with some missing. Found here are a few hundred thousand clones, around 12% of them singletons; the top ten hold 0.0095% to 0.012%. The ends were cut back, 2 bases at V and 1 base at J, with 14 bases in the middle. The CDR3 sequence is 15 residues long. Germline assignment: CDR1 SQVTM and CDR2 ANQGSEA. It was via CD45RO/CCR7/CD25/CD127/CD95/CD27 that CD4+ naive, central memory, regulatory and stem cell-like memory cells were sorted.

The TCR originated in a woman aged 18-29 years with type 1 diabetes. The genes are TRBV29-1 and TRBJ2-5; D call uncertain. The source material was naive CD4+ T cells from blood. The CDR3: CSVELPAPSQETQYF. DNA for the CDR3: TGCAGCGTTGAACTTCCAGCGCCTTCCCAAGAGACCCAGTACTTC.